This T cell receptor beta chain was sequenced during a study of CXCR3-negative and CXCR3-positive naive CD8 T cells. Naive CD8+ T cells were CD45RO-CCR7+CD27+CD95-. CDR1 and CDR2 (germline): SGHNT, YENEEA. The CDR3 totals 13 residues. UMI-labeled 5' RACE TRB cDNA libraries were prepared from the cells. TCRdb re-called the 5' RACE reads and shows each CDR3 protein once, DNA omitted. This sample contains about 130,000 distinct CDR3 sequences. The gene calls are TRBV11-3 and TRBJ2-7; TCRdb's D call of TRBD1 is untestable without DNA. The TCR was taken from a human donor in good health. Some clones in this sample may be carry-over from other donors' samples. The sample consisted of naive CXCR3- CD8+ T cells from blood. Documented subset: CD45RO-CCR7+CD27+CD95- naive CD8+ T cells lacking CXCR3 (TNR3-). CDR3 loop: CASSLAKGNEQYF.